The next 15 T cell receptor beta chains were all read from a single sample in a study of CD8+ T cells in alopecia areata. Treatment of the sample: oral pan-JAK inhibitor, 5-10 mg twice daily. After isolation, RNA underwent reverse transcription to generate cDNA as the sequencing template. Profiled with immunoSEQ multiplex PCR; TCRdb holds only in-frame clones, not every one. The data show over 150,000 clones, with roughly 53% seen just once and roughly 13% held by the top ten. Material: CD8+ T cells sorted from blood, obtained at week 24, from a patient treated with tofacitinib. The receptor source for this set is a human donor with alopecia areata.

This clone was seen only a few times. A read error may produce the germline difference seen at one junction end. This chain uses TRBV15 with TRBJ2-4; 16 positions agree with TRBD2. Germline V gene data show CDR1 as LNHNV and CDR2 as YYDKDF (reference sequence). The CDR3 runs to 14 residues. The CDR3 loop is CATSGLGLAGGTTF. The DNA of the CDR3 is TGTGCCACCAGCGGCTTGGGACTAGCGGGGGGGACGACTTTC.

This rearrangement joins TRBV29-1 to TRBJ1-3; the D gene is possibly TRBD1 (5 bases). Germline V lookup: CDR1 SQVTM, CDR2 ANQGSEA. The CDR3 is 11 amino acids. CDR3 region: CGGTDGNTIYF. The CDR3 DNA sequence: TGCGGCGGGACGGACGGGAACACCATATATTTT.

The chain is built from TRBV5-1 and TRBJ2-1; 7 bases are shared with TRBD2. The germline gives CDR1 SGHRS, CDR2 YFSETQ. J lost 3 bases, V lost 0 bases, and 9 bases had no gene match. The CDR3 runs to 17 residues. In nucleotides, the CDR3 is TGCGCCAGCAGCTTGGTCCCCGGCGCGGGGGACTACAATGAGCAGTTCTTC. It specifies CASSLVPGAGDYNEQFF.

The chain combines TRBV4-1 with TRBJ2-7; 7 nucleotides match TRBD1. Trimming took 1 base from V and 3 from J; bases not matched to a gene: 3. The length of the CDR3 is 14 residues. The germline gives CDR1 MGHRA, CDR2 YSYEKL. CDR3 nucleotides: TGCGCCAGCAGCCAAGCAGCAGGGGGCTACGAGCAGTACTTC. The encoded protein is CASSQAAGGYEQYF.

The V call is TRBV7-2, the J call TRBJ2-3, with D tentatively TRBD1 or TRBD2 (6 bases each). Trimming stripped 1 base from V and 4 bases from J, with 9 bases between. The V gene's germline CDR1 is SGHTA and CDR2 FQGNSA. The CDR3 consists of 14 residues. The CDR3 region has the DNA TGTGCCAGCAGCTTAGTCGGGGGCGCAGATACGCAGTATTTT. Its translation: CASSLVGGADTQYF.

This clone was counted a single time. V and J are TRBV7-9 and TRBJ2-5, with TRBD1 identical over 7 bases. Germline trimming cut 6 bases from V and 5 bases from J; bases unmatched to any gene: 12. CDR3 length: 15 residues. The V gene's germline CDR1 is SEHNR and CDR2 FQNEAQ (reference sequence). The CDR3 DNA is TGTGCCAGCAGTTCGGAGGAACAGGGGTGGGAGACCCAGTACTTC. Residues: CASSSEEQGWETQYF.

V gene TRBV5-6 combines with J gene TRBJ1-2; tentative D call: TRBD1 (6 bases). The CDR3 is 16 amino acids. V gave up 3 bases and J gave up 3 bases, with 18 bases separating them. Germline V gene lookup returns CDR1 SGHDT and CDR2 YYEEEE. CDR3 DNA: TGTGCCAGCAGCTCAGCTTACAGGGCGGTTTACTATGGCTACACCTTC. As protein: CASSSAYRAVYYGYTF. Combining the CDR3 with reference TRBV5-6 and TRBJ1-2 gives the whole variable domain DAGVTQSPTHLIKTRGQQVTLRCSPKSGHDTVSWYQQALGQGPQFIFQYYEEEERQRGNFPDRFSGHQFPNYSSELNVNALLLGDSALYLCASSSAYRAVYYGYTFGSGTRLTVV.

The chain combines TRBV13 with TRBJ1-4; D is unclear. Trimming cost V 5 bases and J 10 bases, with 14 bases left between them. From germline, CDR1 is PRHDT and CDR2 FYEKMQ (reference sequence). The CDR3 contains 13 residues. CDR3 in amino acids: CASSTRTGGKLFF. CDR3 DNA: TGTGCCAGCAGCACAAGGACCGGTGGAAAACTGTTTTTT. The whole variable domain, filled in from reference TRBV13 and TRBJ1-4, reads AAGVIQSPRHLIKEKRETATLKCYPIPRHDTVYWYQQGPGQDPQFLISFYEKMQSDKGSIPDRFSAQQFSDYHSELNMSSLELGDSALYFCASSTRTGGKLFFGSGTQLSVL.

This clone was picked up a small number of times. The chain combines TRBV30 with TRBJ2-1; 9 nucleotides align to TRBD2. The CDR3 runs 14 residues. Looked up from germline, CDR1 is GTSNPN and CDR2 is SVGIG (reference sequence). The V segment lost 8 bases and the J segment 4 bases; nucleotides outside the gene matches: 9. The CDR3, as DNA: TGTGCCACGGACTCGGGACTAGCTTACAATGAGCAGTTCTTC. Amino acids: CATDSGLAYNEQFF. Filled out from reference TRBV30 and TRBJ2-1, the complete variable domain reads SQTIHQWPATLVQPVGSPLSLECTVEGTSNPNLYWYRQAAGRGLQLLFYSVGIGQISSEVPQNLSASRPQDRQFILSSKKLLLSDSGFYLCATDSGLAYNEQFFGPGTRLTVL.

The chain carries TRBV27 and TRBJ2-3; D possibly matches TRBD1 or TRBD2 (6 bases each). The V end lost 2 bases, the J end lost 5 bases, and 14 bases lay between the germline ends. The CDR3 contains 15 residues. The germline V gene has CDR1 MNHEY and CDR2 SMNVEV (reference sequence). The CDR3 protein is CASSLIEGGQDTQYF. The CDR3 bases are TGTGCCAGCAGTTTAATTGAGGGGGGCCAAGATACGCAGTATTTT.

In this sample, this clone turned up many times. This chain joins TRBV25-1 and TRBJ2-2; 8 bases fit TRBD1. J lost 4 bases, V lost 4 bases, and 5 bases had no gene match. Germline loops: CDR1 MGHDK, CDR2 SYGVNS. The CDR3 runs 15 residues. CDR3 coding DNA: TGTGCCAGCAGTGCCCGGGACAGGAGCACCGGGGAGCTGTTTTTT. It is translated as CASSARDRSTGELFF.

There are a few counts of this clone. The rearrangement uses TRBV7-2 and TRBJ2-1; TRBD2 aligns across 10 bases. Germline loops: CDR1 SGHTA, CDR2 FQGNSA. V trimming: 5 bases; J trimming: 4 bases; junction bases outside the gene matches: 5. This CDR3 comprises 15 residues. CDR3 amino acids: CASSTGTSAYNEQFF. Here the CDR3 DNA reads TGTGCCAGCAGCACCGGGACTAGCGCTTACAATGAGCAGTTCTTC.

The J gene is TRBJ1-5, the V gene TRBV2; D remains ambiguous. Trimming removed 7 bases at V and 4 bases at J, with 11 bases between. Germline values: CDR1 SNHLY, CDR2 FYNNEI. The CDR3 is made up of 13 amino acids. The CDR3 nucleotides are TGTGCCAGCACGGTGCAGCCGAATCAGCCCCAGCATTTT. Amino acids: CASTVQPNQPQHF.

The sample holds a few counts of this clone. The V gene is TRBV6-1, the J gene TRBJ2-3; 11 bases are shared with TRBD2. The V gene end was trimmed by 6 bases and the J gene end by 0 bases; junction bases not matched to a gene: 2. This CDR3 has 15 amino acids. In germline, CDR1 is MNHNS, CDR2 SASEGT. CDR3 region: CASSRLAGSTDTQYF. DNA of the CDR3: TGTGCCAGCAGCCGACTAGCGGGGAGCACAGATACGCAGTATTTT.

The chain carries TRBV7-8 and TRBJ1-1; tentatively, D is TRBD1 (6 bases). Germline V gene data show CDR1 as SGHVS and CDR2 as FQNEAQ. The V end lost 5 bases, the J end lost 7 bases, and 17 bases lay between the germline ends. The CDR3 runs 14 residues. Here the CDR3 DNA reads TGTGCCAGCAGCCCTACGACAGGAATGATTGAAGCTTTCTTT. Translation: CASSPTTGMIEAFF.